This T cell receptor (beta chain) was observed in a study of cytomegalovirus exposure and HLA in healthy donors. On the study more broadly: Counted in an early data release were some 81 million unique TCRs from HLA-typed donors.

13 Jbeta primers and 60 Vbeta primers were used for the PCR. Profiled with immunoSEQ multiplex PCR; TCRdb holds only in-frame clones, not every one. Of approximately 130,000 clones listed, about two thirds are singletons. Trimming took 3 bases from V and 1 from J, leaving 17 bases between them. From germline, CDR1 is SGHRS and CDR2 YFSETQ. This CDR3 contains 18 residues. The sequenced sample was PBMCs. This receptor was obtained from a woman between 40 and 55 years old in good health and CMV-seronegative. The rearrangement joins TRBV5-1 to TRBJ2-6; D gene unclear. As DNA, the CDR3 is TGCGCCAGCAGCTCCACAGCCGTCTGGCGTTCTGGGGCCAACGTCCTGACTTTC. Protein sequence: CASSSTAVWRSGANVLTF.